Many counts were recorded for the clone carrying this T cell receptor (beta chain). The antigen remains unidentified. This CDR3 contains 14 residues. CDR1 is MNHNS, CDR2 SASEGT, per germline. The V segment lost 6 bases and the J segment 3 bases; nucleotides outside the gene matches: 8. The TCR beta CDR3 regions underwent amplification using RNA transcripts as the source. The TCR CDR3 first-round RT-PCR relied on the HTBI primer set. TCRdb reanalysed the multiplex PCR reads using MiXCR and keeps one entry per CDR3 protein. This table holds roughly 720,000 distinct CDR3 sequences, 17% found once. These data are taken from a study of T cells in Graves' hyperthyroidism and ophthalmopathy. The overall study: Peripheral blood draws took place at initial diagnosis, ahead of any treatment.

Whole-study findings and limits: Ophthalmopathy was distinguished from stable hyperthyroidism by 13 V-J signatures. Most thyroid clonotypes expanded above 0.001 were also detected in blood.

This chain connects TRBV6-1 to TRBJ2-7, with 7 nucleotides matching TRBD1. The sequencing input was blood. The clonotype comes from a man aged 50-60 years with Graves' hyperthyroidism. In nucleotides, the CDR3 is TGTGCCAGCAGCCCCGGGACAGACTTCTACGAGCAGTACTTC. This translates into CASSPGTDFYEQYF.